Listed below are T cell receptor beta chains from one sample, sequenced in a study of beta chain features in type 1 diabetes. The method was immunoSEQ multiplex PCR; TCRdb's version includes in-frame clones alone and lacks a portion of them. Of about 59,000 clones detected, approximately 59% appear once; the ten largest clones hold 2.2%. The material sequenced was Tregs from blood. These receptors were collected from a woman aged 18-35 years in good health. CDR3s leave out the opening cysteine and the closing phenylalanine or tryptophan. Each record gives: V gene, CDR3 protein.

TRBV10-3 AISETGTGMQPQH
TRBV12-5 ASGYSGSGDEQF
TRBV12-5 ASGLPFGLAGGSTDTQY
TRBV21-1 ASLKATGLNYGYT
TRBV6-6 ASRDPGQGAGGYT
TRBV7-3 ASSLIALGGTDTQY
TRBV6-5 ASSGTSGSYEQY
TRBV23-1 ASSPELADNKDTQY
TRBV10-2 ASRATEAGELF
TRBV19 ASSTGWAYGYT
TRBV7-8 ASSLGWGGVNAKNIQY
TRBV7-9 ASTPSGGPGNTIY
TRBV7-2 ASSLGIGRVSGANVLT
TRBV29-1 SVGEGSNYGYT
TRBV7-2 ASSSRPPGLLLEGGELF
TRBV18 ASSPPLAMRSYNEQF
TRBV7-2 ATHREGGTDTQY
TRBV7-7 ASSPPGSYEQY